The T cell receptor (beta chain) described here comes from a study of post-analysis software for immune sequencing data. Study context: Included among the disease courses, which were recorded for the cohort, were relapsing-remitting, secondary progressive and progressive-relapsing multiple sclerosis. Study-wide points: The five TRBV segments detected at higher frequency in patients than in controls included TRBV5-6, TRBV5-1 and TRBV20-1. The study found significantly lower normalized Chao1 diversity in multiple sclerosis patients than in controls. F measure clustering grouped samples strongly by preparation batch.

Germline CDR1 is SQVTM and CDR2 is ANQGSEA. This CDR3 has 16 amino acids. V shed 0 bases, J shed 2 bases, and the junction held 7 bases outside the gene matches. A remark on this clonotype: The antigen remains undetermined.

Built from TCR beta cDNA, the libraries had unique molecular identifiers in them. cDNA molecules numbering about half a million came from roughly 1 to 10 million T cells. TCRdb redid the calling of the PCR reads with MiXCR, one entry per CDR3 protein. The sample has 600,000 to 700,000 distinct CDR3 sequences, 59% seen once. Source material: blood. The chain links TRBV29-1 to TRBJ1-2; 9 nucleotides agree with TRBD1. The sequence came from a girl aged 2 to 10 with multiple sclerosis. CDR3 coding DNA: TGCAGCGTTGAAGATCTTCATGGACAGGGGAACTATGGCTACACCTTC. Translation gives CSVEDLHGQGNYGYTF.